This TCR beta chain was captured by sequencing in a study of tumor and adjacent non-tumor tissue in lung cancer. This CDR3 is built from 14 residues. Germline V gives CDR1 SGHAT, CDR2 FQNNGV. Three rounds of nested PCR, following a modified ARM-PCR protocol, produced the TCRbeta library. MiXCR, applied by TCRdb to the multiplex PCR reads, yields one record per CDR3 protein. This sample has some 71,000 distinct CDR3 sequences, with roughly 72% found just once. RNA was extracted from bulk tissue without any cell sorting. With regard to this clonotype: Its antigen remains unknown. The CDR3 end shows no conserved phenylalanine or tryptophan, and so a read error is likely.

Overall study results and limits: Compared with tumor, normal lung showed significantly lower TCR diversity.

The receptor was isolated from a woman aged 40-49 years with non-small cell lung cancer. The gene calls are TRBV11-2 and TRBJ1-2; 8 positions agree with TRBD1. Sequencing was performed on lung tumor tissue. As DNA, the CDR3 is TGTGCCATCAGCATGCCTCAGGGGGCCTATGGCTACACCCTC. Translating it yields CAISMPQGAYGYTL.